This T cell receptor (beta chain) was recovered during a study of T cells in tuberculosis. Between the trimmed V and J ends, which lost 7 bases and 7 bases, there was a span of 14 bases. Germline loops: CDR1 MNHEY, CDR2 SVGAGI. The CDR3 runs 14 residues. TCRdb's table, derived via immunoSEQ multiplex PCR, lists solely in-frame clones and lacks some. In the table there are about 22,000 clones, 95% to 98% of which are singletons. The sequence came from a donor aged 10-29 years with latent tuberculosis or without tuberculosis infection. V and J are TRBV6-5 and TRBJ1-6; TRBD1 might be the D (5 bases). Sequences were obtained from PBMCs. The CDR3, as DNA: TGTGCCAGCACGAAATCCAGGGCAAATTCACCCCTCCACTTT. Its translation: CASTKSRANSPLHF.